The table lists the clone carrying this T cell receptor (beta chain) with a few counts. This entry is derived from a study of molecular identifiers for immune sequencing clone quantification. In TCRdb, the PCR reads were re-called with MiXCR into one record per CDR3 protein. Seen here are nearly 650,000 distinct CDR3 sequences, about 25% observed once, and the top ten hold around 0.78%. Trimming cost V 2 bases and J 0 bases, with 11 bases left between them. This CDR3 region has 16 residues. Germline V gene sequence: CDR1 SGHTA, CDR2 FQGTGA. The rearrangement uses TRBV7-3 and TRBJ2-1; maybe TRBD2 (5 bases). The sequenced sample consisted of naive CD8+ T cells from blood, with Jurkat cell RNA spiked in. Subset: FACS-sorted CD8+CD4-CCR7+CD45RA+ naive T cells. This receptor was taken from a human donor in good health. Some libraries in this study had Jurkat cell RNA spiked in. The CDR3 loop reads CASSLYGESSYNEQFF. The CDR3 nucleotides read TGTGCCAGCAGCTTATACGGGGAAAGCTCCTACAATGAGCAGTTCTTC.